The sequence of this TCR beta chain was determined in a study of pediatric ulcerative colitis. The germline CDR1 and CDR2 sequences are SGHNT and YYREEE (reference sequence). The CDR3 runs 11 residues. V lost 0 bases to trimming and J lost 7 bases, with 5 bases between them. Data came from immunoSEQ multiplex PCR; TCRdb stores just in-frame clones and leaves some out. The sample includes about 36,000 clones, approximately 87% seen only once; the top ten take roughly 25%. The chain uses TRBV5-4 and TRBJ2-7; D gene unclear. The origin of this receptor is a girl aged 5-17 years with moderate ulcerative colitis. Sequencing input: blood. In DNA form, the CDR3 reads TGTGCCAGCAGCTTGGTGGGTGAGCAGTACTTC. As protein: CASSLVGEQYF.